One and the same sample provided the 13 T cell receptor beta chains below, sequenced in a study of blood T cell repertoires in COVID-19 (TCRdb year 2020). Receptor amplification or capture employed the immunoSEQ multiplex PCR assay. The table was pulled from immuneACCESS by TCRdb, which kept in-frame rearrangements only. Such tables lose some clones; where checked, under half of the loss comes from unresolved V genes, and the rest has no known cause. A total of about 87,000 clones appear in this sample, 70% to 90% of them only once. The biggest ten clones account for approximately 3% of the sample. Sequencing used peripheral blood. These receptors were taken from an elderly woman with COVID-19, enrolled during active disease.

V is TRBV9 and J is TRBJ2-1; 10 positions match TRBD2. CDR1 and CDR2 (germline): SGDLS, YYNGEE. This CDR3 is built from 16 residues. V trimming: 4 bases; J trimming: 10 bases; junction bases outside the gene matches: 14. CDR3 sequence reads: CASSPQLASGSREQFF. The CDR3 nucleotides read TGTGCCAGCAGCCCCCAGTTGGCTAGCGGGAGCCGCGAGCAGTTCTTC. Filled out from reference TRBV9 and TRBJ2-1, the complete variable domain reads DSGVTQTPKHLITATGQRVTLRCSPRSGDLSVYWYQQSLDQGLQFLIQYYNGEERAKGNILERFSAQQFPDLHSELNLSSLELGDSALYFCASSPQLASGSREQFFGPGTRLTVL.

J is TRBJ2-6 and V is TRBV6-5, with D tentatively TRBD1 (5 bases). CDR3 length equals 16 residues. Per the germline V gene, CDR1 is MNHEY and CDR2 is SVGAGI. The ends were cut back, 3 bases at V and 0 bases at J, with 9 bases in the middle. The CDR3 region has the DNA TGTGCCAGCAGTTATTTAGACAGCTCTGGGGCCAACGTCCTGACTTTC. Encoded protein: CASSYLDSSGANVLTF.

The chain couples TRBV4-1 to TRBJ2-2; 8 positions agree with TRBD1. CDR3 length: 16 residues. J was trimmed by 1 base and V by 4 bases; bases with no gene match: 5. CDR1 is MGHRA and CDR2 is YSYEKL in the germline V gene. This CDR3 reads CASSPTGALNTGELFF. The DNA of the CDR3 is TGCGCCAGCAGCCCGACAGGGGCCTTGAACACCGGGGAGCTGTTTTTT.

The gene calls are TRBV5-1 and TRBJ2-1; unclear D gene. This CDR3 spans 15 amino acids. Germline V CDR1 and CDR2: SGHRS, YFSETQ. Trimming stripped 0 bases from V and 8 bases from J, with 15 bases between. CDR3 nucleotide sequence: TGCGCCAGCAGCTTGGAGTCCCGACTGGCGGATGAGCAGTTCTTC. Its protein is CASSLESRLADEQFF.

The rearrangement uses TRBV7-9 and TRBJ1-6; 8 bases match TRBD1. J lost 8 bases, V lost 5 bases, and 11 bases had no gene match. The CDR3 has 16 amino acids. Germline V gene lookup returns CDR1 SEHNR and CDR2 FQNEAQ (reference sequence). The CDR3 here is CASSGLGGQVDSPLHF. CDR3 in DNA: TGTGCCAGCAGCGGATTAGGGGGACAGGTTGATTCACCCCTCCACTTT.

This chain connects TRBV11-3 to TRBJ2-7; 9 nucleotides line up with TRBD1. This CDR3 is 12 amino acids long. J lost 1 base, V lost 8 bases, and 0 bases had no gene match. Germline lookup yields CDR1 SGHNT and CDR2 YENEEA. CDR3 amino acids: CASGTGSYEQYF. The CDR3 bases are TGTGCCAGCGGGACAGGGTCCTACGAGCAGTACTTC.

CDR3 nucleotide sequence: TGTGCCAGCAGTCGGGGAGGGACCCACGGGGGTGGCTACACCTTC. Amino acids: CASSRGGTHGGGYTF. The V gene is TRBV6-5, the J gene TRBJ1-2; D may be TRBD1 (5 bases). Deletions cut 5 bases from V and 7 bases from J, with 20 bases between. The CDR3 has 15 residues. Germline CDR1 reads MNHEY; CDR2 reads SVGAGI.

The V call is TRBV5-1, the J call TRBJ2-7; a weak D match, TRBD1 (6 bases). Germline values: CDR1 SGHRS, CDR2 YFSETQ. This CDR3 comprises 14 residues. Between the trimmed V and J ends, which lost 0 bases and 2 bases, there was a span of 9 bases. The CDR3 region has the DNA TGCGCCAGCAGCTTGGATCAGGGGCCCTACGAGCAGTACTTC. Translated, it gives CASSLDQGPYEQYF.

This clone is a singleton in its sample. The chain is built from TRBV10-3 and TRBJ2-3; perhaps TRBD1 as D (5 bases). This CDR3 has 13 residues. V was pared by 6 bases and J by 2 bases, with 9 bases between. Germline V gene sequence: CDR1 ENHRY, CDR2 SYGVKD. CDR3 nucleotides: TGTGCCATCAGGGGGCTTTACACAGATACGCAGTATTTT. Translated: CAIRGLYTDTQYF.

The chain is built from TRBV11-1 and TRBJ2-3, with 14 bases that match TRBD2. The germline CDR1 and CDR2 sequences are SGHAT and FQDESV (reference sequence). CDR3 length: 15 amino acids. J was trimmed by 7 bases and V by 5 bases; bases with no gene match: 5. The DNA of the CDR3 is TGTGCCAGCAGCCCCGGGACTAGCGGGAGTCATACGCAGTATTTT. This sequence encodes CASSPGTSGSHTQYF.

This sequence joins TRBV5-1 and TRBJ2-1; possibly TRBD2 for D (6 bases). This CDR3 contains 14 residues. Trimming left V 4 bases short and J 5 bases short, with 13 bases between. Germline CDR1 and CDR2: SGHRS and YFSETQ. DNA of the CDR3: TGCGCCAGCAGCGTGGGACTCCCAGACAATGAGCAGTTCTTC. Translation gives CASSVGLPDNEQFF.

V is TRBV19 and J is TRBJ2-3, with 8 nucleotides matching TRBD2. Germline V lookup: CDR1 LNHDA, CDR2 SQIVND (reference sequence). The J segment lost 1 base and the V segment lost 1 base, leaving 4 bases of the junction unmatched. This CDR3 is built from 16 residues. The CDR3: CASSIAAGGGTDTQYF. DNA of the CDR3: TGTGCCAGTAGTATAGCCGCGGGGGGCGGCACAGATACGCAGTATTTT.

The chain recombines TRBV29-1 with TRBJ2-5; 7 nucleotides align to TRBD1. Germline values: CDR1 SQVTM, CDR2 ANQGSEA. J was trimmed by 4 bases and V by 7 bases; bases with no gene match: 6. CDR3 length equals 12 residues. In DNA, the CDR3 is TGCAGCGCCGGACAGGCCCCAGAGACCCAGTACTTC. Its translation is CSAGQAPETQYF.